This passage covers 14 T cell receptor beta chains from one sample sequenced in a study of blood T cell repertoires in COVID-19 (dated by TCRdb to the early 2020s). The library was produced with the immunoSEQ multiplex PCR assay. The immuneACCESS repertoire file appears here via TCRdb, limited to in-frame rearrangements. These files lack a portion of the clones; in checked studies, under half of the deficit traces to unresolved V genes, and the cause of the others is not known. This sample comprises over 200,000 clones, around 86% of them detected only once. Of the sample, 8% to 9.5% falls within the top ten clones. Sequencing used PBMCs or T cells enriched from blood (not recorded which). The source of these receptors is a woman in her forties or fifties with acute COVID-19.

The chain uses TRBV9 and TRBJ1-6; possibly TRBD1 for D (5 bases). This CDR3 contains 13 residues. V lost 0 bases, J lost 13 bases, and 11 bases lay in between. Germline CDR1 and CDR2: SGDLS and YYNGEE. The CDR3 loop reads CASSVAAGGPLHF. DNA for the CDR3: TGTGCCAGCAGCGTAGCGGCCGGGGGTCCCCTCCACTTT.

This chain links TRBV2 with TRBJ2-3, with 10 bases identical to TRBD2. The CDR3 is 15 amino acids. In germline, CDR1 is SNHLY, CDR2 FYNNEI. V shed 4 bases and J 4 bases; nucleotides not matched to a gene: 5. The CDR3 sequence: CASSGAGGPSDTQYF. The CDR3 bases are TGTGCCAGCAGTGGAGCGGGAGGGCCCTCAGATACGCAGTATTTT.

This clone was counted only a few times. CDR3 bases: TGTGCCAGTAGTAGTGGACAGTTTTTCTTTGCGAGCAATCAGCCCCAGCATTTT. Its protein product is CASSSGQFFFASNQPQHF. V usage is TRBV19 and J usage is TRBJ1-5; D possibly corresponds to TRBD1 (6 bases). The CDR3 has 18 residues. Trimming took off 4 bases at V and 1 base at J, with 20 bases between the two ends. Germline assignment: CDR1 LNHDA and CDR2 SQIVND (reference sequence).

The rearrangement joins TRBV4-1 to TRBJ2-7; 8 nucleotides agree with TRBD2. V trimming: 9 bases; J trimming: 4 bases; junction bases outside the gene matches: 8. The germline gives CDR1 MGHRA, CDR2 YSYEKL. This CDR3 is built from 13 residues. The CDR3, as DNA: TGCGCCAGTGGGACTAGTAATACGTACGAGCAGTACTTC. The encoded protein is CASGTSNTYEQYF.

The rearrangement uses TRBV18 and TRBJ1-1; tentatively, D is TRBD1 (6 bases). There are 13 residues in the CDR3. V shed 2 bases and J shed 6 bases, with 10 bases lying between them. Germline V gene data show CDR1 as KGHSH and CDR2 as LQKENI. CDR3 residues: CASSPGQPPEAFF. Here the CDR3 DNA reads TGTGCCAGCTCACCAGGACAGCCTCCTGAAGCTTTCTTT. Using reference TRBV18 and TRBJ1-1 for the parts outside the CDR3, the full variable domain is NAGVMQNPRHLVRRRGQEARLRCSPMKGHSHVYWYRQLPEEGLKFMVYLQKENIIDESGMPKERFSAEFPKEGPSILRIQQVVRGDSAAYFCASSPGQPPEAFFGQGTRLTVV.

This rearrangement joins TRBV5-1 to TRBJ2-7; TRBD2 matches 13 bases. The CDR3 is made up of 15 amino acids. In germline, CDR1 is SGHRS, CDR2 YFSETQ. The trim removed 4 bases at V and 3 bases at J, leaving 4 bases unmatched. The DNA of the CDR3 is TGCGCCAGCAGCCCCGGACTAGCGGGAGACTACGAGCAGTACTTC. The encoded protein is CASSPGLAGDYEQYF.

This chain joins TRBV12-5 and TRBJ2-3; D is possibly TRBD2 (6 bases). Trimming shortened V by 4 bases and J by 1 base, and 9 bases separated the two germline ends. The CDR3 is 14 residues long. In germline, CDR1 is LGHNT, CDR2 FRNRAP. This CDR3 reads CASGWSSGTDTQYF. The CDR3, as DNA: TGTGCTAGTGGTTGGTCTAGCGGCACAGATACGCAGTATTTT. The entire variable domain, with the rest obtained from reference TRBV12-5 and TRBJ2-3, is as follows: DARVTQTPRHKVTEMGQEVTMRCQPILGHNTVFWYRQTMMQGLELLAYFRNRAPLDDSGMPKDRFSAEMPDATLATLKIQPSEPRDSAVYFCASGWSSGTDTQYFGPGTRLTVL.

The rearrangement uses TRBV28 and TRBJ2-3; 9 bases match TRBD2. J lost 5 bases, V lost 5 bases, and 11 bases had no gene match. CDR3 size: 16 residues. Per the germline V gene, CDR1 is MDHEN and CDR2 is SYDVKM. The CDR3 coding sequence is TGTGCCAGCAGTCAGAAGCGGGGGGAGAGGGGAGATACGCAGTATTTT. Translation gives CASSQKRGERGDTQYF.

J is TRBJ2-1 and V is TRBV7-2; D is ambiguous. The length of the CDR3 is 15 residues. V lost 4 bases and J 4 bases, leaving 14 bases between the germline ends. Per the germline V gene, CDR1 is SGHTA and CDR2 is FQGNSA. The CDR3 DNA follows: TGTGCCAGCAGCTCAGGTGCTGGTCATTACAATGAGCAGTTCTTC. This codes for CASSSGAGHYNEQFF.

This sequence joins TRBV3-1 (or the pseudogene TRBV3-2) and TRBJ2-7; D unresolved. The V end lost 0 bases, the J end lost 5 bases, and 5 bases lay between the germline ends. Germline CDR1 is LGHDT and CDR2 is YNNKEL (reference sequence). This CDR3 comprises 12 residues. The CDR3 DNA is TGTGCCAGCAGCCAAGATTGGCACGAGCAGTACTTC. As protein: CASSQDWHEQYF.

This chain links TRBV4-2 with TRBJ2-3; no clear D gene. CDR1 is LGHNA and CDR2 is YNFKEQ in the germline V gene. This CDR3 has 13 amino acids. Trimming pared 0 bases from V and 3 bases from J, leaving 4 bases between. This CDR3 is CASSQDNTDTQYF. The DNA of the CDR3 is TGTGCCAGCAGCCAAGATAATACAGATACGCAGTATTTT.

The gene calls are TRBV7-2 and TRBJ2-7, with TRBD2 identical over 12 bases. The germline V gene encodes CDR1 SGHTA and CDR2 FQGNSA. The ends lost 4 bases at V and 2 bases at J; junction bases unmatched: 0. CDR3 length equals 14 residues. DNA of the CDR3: TGTGCCAGCAGCTCTAGCGGGGGGGCCTACGAGCAGTACTTC. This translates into CASSSSGGAYEQYF.

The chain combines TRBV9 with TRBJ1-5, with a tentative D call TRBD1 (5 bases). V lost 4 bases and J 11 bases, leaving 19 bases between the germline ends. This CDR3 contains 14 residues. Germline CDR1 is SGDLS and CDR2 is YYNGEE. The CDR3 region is CASSSGTGGGAQHF. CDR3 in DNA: TGTGCCAGCAGCTCCGGGACCGGTGGGGGGGCCCAGCATTTT.

The CDR3 loop reads CASKRTSGSYEQYF. Written as DNA, the CDR3 is TGTGCCAGCAAGCGGACTAGCGGTTCCTACGAGCAGTACTTC. The chain has TRBV27 and TRBJ2-7; 10 bases align to TRBD2. CDR3 length equals 14 residues. J gave up 1 base and V 7 bases, and 4 bases lay outside the gene matches. Germline lookup yields CDR1 MNHEY and CDR2 SMNVEV (reference sequence).